The 22 T cell receptor beta chains given below trace back to one sample, sequenced in a study of shared clonotypes between healthy human individuals. Positively selected for CCR7, the CD45RO-negative cells used as naive CD8 cells excluded terminally differentiated effector memory CD45RA+ cells. This table comes from immunoSEQ multiplex PCR, and its TCRdb copy is limited to in-frame clones, with some not included. The data hold about 1,900,000 clones, with 85% to 95% observed a single time. Sequenced: naive CD8+ T cells sorted from blood. The receptors derive from a man younger than 35 in good health.

V gene TRBV7-8 combines with J gene TRBJ2-5; TRBD2 might be the D (5 bases). The CDR3 is 13 residues long. Between the trimmed V and J ends, which lost 4 bases and 5 bases, there was a span of 11 bases. The V gene's germline CDR1 is SGHVS and CDR2 FQNEAQ. CDR3 in DNA: TGTGCCAGCAGCTCCCGGGGATCCGAGACCCAGTACTTC. This sequence encodes CASSSRGSETQYF. The full variable domain, with the rest looked up from reference TRBV7-8 and TRBJ2-5, is GAGVSQSPRYKVAKRGQDVALRCDPISGHVSLFWYQQALGQGPEFLTYFQNEAQLDKSGLPSDRFFAERPEGSVSTLKIQRTQQEDSAVYLCASSSRGSETQYFGPGTRLLVL.

The sample holds one count of this clone. This chain uses TRBV6-6 with TRBJ2-7; 7 bases are shared with TRBD2. With V trimmed by 2 bases and J by 5 bases, 9 bases remained unmatched. Germline V gene lookup returns CDR1 MNHNY and CDR2 SVGAGI (reference sequence). This CDR3 contains 15 residues. The CDR3, as DNA: TGTGCCAGCAGTTACCTGGCGGGAGCTTCCAACGAGCAGTACTTC. Its translation is CASSYLAGASNEQYF.

V and J are TRBV7-6 and TRBJ2-5, with 9 positions matching TRBD1. V was pared by 5 bases and J by 3 bases, with 13 bases of the junction left unmatched. CDR3 length: 17 residues. From germline, CDR1 is SGHVS and CDR2 FNYEAQ. The CDR3 sequence: CASSPRLVRDREETQYF. In DNA form, the CDR3 reads TGTGCCAGCAGCCCGCGCCTGGTCCGGGACAGGGAAGAGACCCAGTACTTC.

Details on this clone: The same CDR3 is also encoded by other DNA sequences in this sample. The genes are TRBV30 and TRBJ2-7; D tentatively reads TRBD1 or TRBD2 (5 bases each). The CDR3 length is 14 residues. Per the germline V gene, CDR1 is GTSNPN and CDR2 is SVGIG (reference sequence). Trimming stripped 0 bases from V and 2 bases from J, with 11 bases between. The CDR3 protein is CAWSVGTATYEQYF. The CDR3 DNA is TGTGCCTGGAGTGTCGGGACCGCTACCTACGAGCAGTACTTC.

DNA for the CDR3: TGCGCCAGCAGCCCCGACAGGAAGCCCTCCGTAGACTATGGCTACACCTTC. Amino acids: CASSPDRKPSVDYGYTF. The V gene is TRBV4-1, the J gene TRBJ1-2; tentatively, D is TRBD1 (6 bases). Trimming took 4 bases from V and 3 from J, leaving 21 bases between them. The CDR3 length is 17 residues. The germline V gene encodes CDR1 MGHRA and CDR2 YSYEKL.

The chain combines TRBV9 with TRBJ2-1; D ambiguous. Trimming cost V 4 bases and J 0 bases, with 11 bases left between them. Germline CDR1 and CDR2: SGDLS and YYNGEE. The CDR3 totals 15 residues. The CDR3 nucleotides read TGTGCCAGCAGCCCCGACCCTAGCTCCTACAATGAGCAGTTCTTC. This gives the protein CASSPDPSSYNEQFF.

J is TRBJ2-7 and V is TRBV30; D is unclear. The V gene lost 0 bases and the J gene lost 9 bases, with 12 bases spanning the gap. Germline values: CDR1 GTSNPN, CDR2 SVGIG (reference sequence). The CDR3 is made up of 12 amino acids. Here the CDR3 reads CAWSVGSARQYF. DNA for the CDR3: TGTGCCTGGAGTGTAGGATCGGCGCGGCAGTACTTC.

In its sample, this clone was seen once. In the same sample, other DNA sequences code for this CDR3. The chain carries TRBV28 and TRBJ1-2; D is uncertain. Germline CDR1 MDHEN, CDR2 SYDVKM. The CDR3 loop spans 13 amino acids. Trimming shortened V by 2 bases and J by 4 bases, and 8 bases separated the two germline ends. The CDR3 spells CASSLRGSYGYTF. The CDR3 DNA reads TGTGCCAGCAGTTTACGGGGAAGCTATGGCTACACCTTC.

This clone was observed a single time. This chain connects TRBV4-1 to TRBJ2-5; D unclear. This CDR3 is 15 amino acids long. V was clipped by 1 base and J by 2 bases, with 11 bases between them. Germline V gene sequence: CDR1 MGHRA, CDR2 YSYEKL. The CDR3 DNA reads as TGCGCCAGCAGCCAAGCCCGCGAGTCGCAAGAGACCCAGTACTTC. It codes for CASSQARESQETQYF.

This sequence joins TRBV2 and TRBJ2-1, with 9 bases matching TRBD2. The germline CDR1 and CDR2 sequences are SNHLY and FYNNEI. V lost 0 bases, J lost 4 bases, and 4 bases stayed unmatched. The CDR3 spans 16 residues. CDR3 coding DNA: TGTGCCAGCAGTGAAGCGCTTCTAGCGGGGTACAATGAGCAGTTCTTC. Translated: CASSEALLAGYNEQFF.

This chain links TRBV2 with TRBJ2-5, with TRBD2 matching 12 bases. V gave up 4 bases and J gave up 4 bases; unmatched junction bases: 4. The CDR3 is 15 amino acids. In germline, CDR1 is SNHLY, CDR2 FYNNEI. CDR3 region: CASSGGLAGPETQYF. The CDR3 DNA is TGTGCCAGCAGTGGTGGACTAGCGGGGCCAGAGACCCAGTACTTC.

The chain has TRBV30 and TRBJ1-5; D is ambiguous. Deletions cut 2 bases from V and 0 bases from J, with 11 bases between. The CDR3 spans 15 residues. Germline CDR1 GTSNPN, CDR2 SVGIG (reference sequence). As DNA, the CDR3 is TGTGCCTGGAGTCCGGACGCGAATAGCAATCAGCCCCAGCATTTT. Its translation: CAWSPDANSNQPQHF. Filled out from reference TRBV30 and TRBJ1-5, the complete variable domain reads SQTIHQWPATLVQPVGSPLSLECTVEGTSNPNLYWYRQAAGRGLQLLFYSVGIGQISSEVPQNLSASRPQDRQFILSSKKLLLSDSGFYLCAWSPDANSNQPQHFGDGTRLSIL.

Points on this clone: Other nucleotide sequences in the sample specify the same CDR3. The chain carries TRBV4-1 and TRBJ2-7; possible D gene TRBD1, 5 bases. Trimming removed 1 base from V and 5 bases from J, with 9 bases in between. The length of the CDR3 is 13 residues. The germline V gene has CDR1 MGHRA and CDR2 YSYEKL. The CDR3 protein is CASSQGRRDEQYF. CDR3 DNA sequence: TGCGCCAGCAGCCAAGGCCGCAGGGACGAGCAGTACTTC.

The chain is built from TRBV5-4 and TRBJ2-1; 7 bases fit TRBD1. The CDR3 contains 15 residues. V was pared by 1 base and J by 2 bases, with 3 bases of the junction left unmatched. Germline CDR1 is SGHNT and CDR2 is YYREEE (reference sequence). Written as DNA, the CDR3 is TGTGCCAGCAGCTTGAAGGGACAGCCCTACAATGAGCAGTTCTTC. It is translated as CASSLKGQPYNEQFF.

The V call is TRBV9, the J call TRBJ2-1; TRBD2 aligns across 9 bases. Germline V gene sequence: CDR1 SGDLS, CDR2 YYNGEE. The CDR3 spans 19 residues. The J segment lost 0 bases and the V segment lost 6 bases, leaving 16 bases of the junction unmatched. This chain's CDR3 is CASTLKALAGIGSYNEQFF. The CDR3 DNA is TGTGCCAGCACCCTAAAGGCCCTAGCGGGGATCGGCTCCTACAATGAGCAGTTCTTC. The variable domain in full, with the rest retrieved from reference TRBV9 and TRBJ2-1, is DSGVTQTPKHLITATGQRVTLRCSPRSGDLSVYWYQQSLDQGLQFLIQYYNGEERAKGNILERFSAQQFPDLHSELNLSSLELGDSALYFCASTLKALAGIGSYNEQFFGPGTRLTVL.

Notes on this clone: Other nucleotide sequences in the sample specify the same CDR3. The V call is TRBV6-1, the J call TRBJ1-2; D may be TRBD1 (5 bases). The CDR3 loop spans 14 amino acids. Germline assignment: CDR1 MNHNS and CDR2 SASEGT. V shed 1 base and J shed 5 bases, with 11 bases lying between them. The CDR3 DNA sequence: TGTGCCAGCAGTGAAGTTGGTGGGGGTTATGGCTACACCTTC. Amino acid sequence: CASSEVGGGYGYTF.

The CDR3 sequence: CASGLLGAPGEKLFF. The DNA for the CDR3 is TGTGCTAGTGGTTTGCTTGGGGCACCGGGGGAAAAACTGTTTTTT. The chain is built from TRBV12-5 and TRBJ1-4; TRBD1 is a possible D gene (5 bases). Trimming left V 2 bases short and J 8 bases short, with 15 bases between. CDR3 size: 15 residues. CDR1 is LGHNT, CDR2 FRNRAP, per germline.

This clone was recorded once. V and J are TRBV15 and TRBJ1-2, with TRBD1 matching 10 bases. In germline, CDR1 is LNHNV, CDR2 YYDKDF (reference sequence). This CDR3 region has 16 residues. J gave up 4 bases and V 3 bases, and 8 bases lay outside the gene matches. In nucleotides, the CDR3 is TGTGCCACCAGCAGCACCCTTGGGACAGGGGTCTATGGCTACACCTTC. It translates to CATSSTLGTGVYGYTF.

The V gene is TRBV30, the J gene TRBJ2-7; D not resolved. The ends were cut back, 3 bases at V and 2 bases at J, with 11 bases in the middle. This CDR3 region has 13 residues. Per germline, CDR1 GTSNPN and CDR2 SVGIG (reference sequence). CDR3 in amino acids: CAWSPGWTYEQYF. CDR3 coding DNA: TGTGCCTGGAGCCCTGGTTGGACCTACGAGCAGTACTTC.

V and J are TRBV6-8 and TRBJ2-1; TRBD2 matches 8 bases. This CDR3 has 13 residues. In germline, CDR1 is MNHGY, CDR2 SAAAGT. The CDR3 spells CHRGGFSYNEQFF. The CDR3 DNA reads as TGTCACCGCGGGGGGTTCTCCTACAATGAGCAGTTCTTC.

About this clone itself: Compared with germline, one end of the junction differs, possibly owing to a read error. The chain links TRBV7-7 to TRBJ2-7; no clear D gene. Germline CDR1 reads SSHAT; CDR2 reads FNYEAQ (reference sequence). The CDR3 runs to 16 residues. The CDR3 nucleotides read TGTGCTAGCAGCTTAAACTGGCAATCCGCTAAGGGTGAGCAGTACTTC. This translates into CASSLNWQSAKGEQYF.

On this clone itself: This CDR3 is also generated by other DNA sequences in the sample. V and J are TRBV27 and TRBJ1-1, with TRBD1 identical over 8 bases. This CDR3 has 15 amino acids. Germline CDR1 and CDR2: MNHEY and SMNVEV (reference sequence). V lost 5 bases to trimming and J lost 14 bases; unmatched junction nucleotides: 19. CDR3 nucleotides: TGTGCCAGCAGTCCCTCGACAGGGGTCCAGGGGGCAGCCTTCTTT. It encodes CASSPSTGVQGAAFF.